The 5 T cell receptor beta chains in this list originate from one sample, sequenced in a study of blood T cell repertoires in COVID-19. The repertoire was sequenced with immunoSEQ multiplex PCR; TCRdb's copy has only in-frame clones and lacks some. The data show roughly 120,000 clones, over 80% seen once. Sequencing was performed on peripheral blood. Receptor source: a man in his sixties or seventies with acute or convalescent COVID-19.

The chain uses TRBV4-1 and TRBJ1-3; a weak D match, TRBD1 (5 bases). The CDR3 has 17 amino acids. The germline CDR1 and CDR2 sequences are MGHRA and YSYEKL. The V end was cut by 1 base, the J end by 2 bases, with 15 bases between. The CDR3 region has the DNA TGCGCCAGCAGCCAAGTTAATTCAGGGTTGCCTGGAAACACCATATATTTT. This codes for CASSQVNSGLPGNTIYF.

The V call is TRBV4-2, the J call TRBJ1-4; TRBD1 matches 12 bases. This CDR3 contains 16 residues. The ends lost 3 bases at V and 7 bases at J; junction bases unmatched: 6. Germline values: CDR1 LGHNA, CDR2 YNFKEQ. CDR3 nucleotides: TGTGCCAGCAGCCAGGGGACAGGGGGCGCCGCTGAAAAACTGTTTTTT. It is translated as CASSQGTGGAAEKLFF.

The chain combines TRBV9 with TRBJ2-1; TRBD2 matches 8 bases. V lost 3 bases and J lost 8; bases outside the gene matches: 4. The CDR3 totals 13 residues. CDR1 SGDLS and CDR2 YYNGEE come from the germline V gene. Written as DNA, the CDR3 is TGTGCCAGCAGCGGAGGGACTAGTGATGAGCAGTTCTTC. This encodes CASSGGTSDEQFF.

The rearrangement links TRBV5-1 to TRBJ2-7; the match to TRBD1 covers 11 bases. CDR3 length: 16 amino acids. V was clipped by 0 bases and J by 6 bases; unmatched bases: 8. Germline V gene sequence: CDR1 SGHRS, CDR2 YFSETQ. The CDR3 protein is CASSLGTGGKSGEQYF. In DNA, the CDR3 is TGCGCCAGCAGCTTGGGGACAGGGGGCAAGAGCGGCGAGCAGTACTTC.

This chain uses TRBV10-3 with TRBJ1-1; 7 bases line up with TRBD1. Germline loops: CDR1 ENHRY, CDR2 SYGVKD. This CDR3 comprises 14 residues. Trimming removed 4 bases from V and 0 bases from J; junction bases left unmatched: 2. For the CDR3, the DNA is TGTGCCATCAGTGTAGGGACAGTGAACACTGAAGCTTTCTTT. Amino acids: CAISVGTVNTEAFF.